Below, 12 T cell receptor beta chains from the same sample are listed, as sequenced in a study of T cells in Graves' hyperthyroidism and ophthalmopathy. Amplification of TCR beta CDR3 regions was performed using RNA transcripts as template. TCR CDR3 underwent first-round RT-PCR with the HTBI primer set. Each CDR3 protein gets one entry after TCRdb re-called the multiplex PCR reads with MiXCR. The sample lists around 350,000 distinct CDR3 sequences; about a fifth were seen once. The sequenced sample was blood. Source of these receptors: a woman aged 18-30 years with Graves' hyperthyroidism.

Worth noting for this clonotype: This CDR3 is missing its conserved last phenylalanine or tryptophan, likely due to a read error. V and J are TRBV29-1 and TRBJ1-5; 7 bases match TRBD1. CDR3 size: 12 residues. V lost 6 bases and J lost 6; bases outside the gene matches: 5. Germline V CDR1 and CDR2: SQVTM, ANQGSEA. In DNA form, the CDR3 reads TGCAGCGTCGCAACAGGGGCTCAGCCCCAGCATTAT. Encoded protein: CSVATGAQPQHY.

Details on this clonotype: One base away lies a much larger clone, so this may be a sequencing read error. The conserved closing phenylalanine or tryptophan is absent in this CDR3, likely reflecting a read error. The chain has TRBV5-5 and TRBJ1-3, with D perhaps TRBD1 (5 bases). Germline V lookup: CDR1 SGHKS, CDR2 YYEKEE (reference sequence). The V gene lost 1 base and the J gene lost 0 bases, with 11 bases spanning the gap. The CDR3 length is 16 residues. CDR3 residues: CASSLREGSSGNTIYV. In DNA form, the CDR3 reads TGTGCCAGCAGCTTGCGGGAGGGGAGCTCTGGAAACACCATATATGTT.

This clonotype has a count of ten or more. The junction departs from germline at one end; a sequencing error may be responsible. The chain has TRBV24-1 and TRBJ2-7; 7 bases align to TRBD1. Germline loops: CDR1 KGHDR, CDR2 SFDVKD. The CDR3 runs 15 residues. CDR3 sequence reads: CATGDSGQDLYEQYF. For the CDR3, the DNA is TGTGCCACCGGTGACTCTGGACAGGACCTTTACGAGCAGTACTTC.

This chain links TRBV6-5 with TRBJ2-3, with 10 positions matching TRBD2. Germline lookup yields CDR1 MNHEY and CDR2 SVGAGI. Trimming took 0 bases from V and 3 from J; bases not matched to a gene: 3. The CDR3 is 16 amino acids. In nucleotides, the CDR3 is TGTGCCAGCAGTTACTCGGGTAGCGGGGGGACAGATACGCAGTATTTT. Its translation is CASSYSGSGGTDTQYF.

This clonotype was detected ten times or more. This sequence joins TRBV7-2 and TRBJ2-7; 9 bases are shared with TRBD2. The germline V gene has CDR1 SGHTA and CDR2 FQGNSA. The V segment lost 0 bases and the J segment 3 bases; nucleotides outside the gene matches: 3. The CDR3 runs to 15 residues. The CDR3, as DNA: TGTGCCAGCAGCTTAGCCCCTAGCGGGGTCTACGAGCAGTACTTC. Residues: CASSLAPSGVYEQYF.

Many counts were recorded for this clonotype. The chain joins TRBV5-1 to TRBJ1-2; D unclear. The germline V gene encodes CDR1 SGHRS and CDR2 YFSETQ. The germline V and J ends were trimmed by 0 bases and 1 base, with 7 bases remaining between them. The CDR3 extends over 14 amino acids. Here the CDR3 reads CASSLVLSNYGYTF. Here the CDR3 DNA reads TGCGCCAGCAGCTTGGTCCTCAGTAACTATGGCTACACCTTC.

This clonotype was counted between two and nine times. This chain uses TRBV12-3 or TRBV12-4 with TRBJ2-3, with D perhaps matching TRBD2 (5 bases). CDR3 length: 14 amino acids. Trimming left V 3 bases short and J 1 base short, with 8 bases between. In DNA, the CDR3 is TGTGCCAGCAGTTTCAGCGGAGGCACAGATACGCAGTATTTT. Translating gives CASSFSGGTDTQYF.

This clonotype has ten or more counts. J is TRBJ1-2 and V is TRBV4-1; 10 bases are shared with TRBD1. J gave up 2 bases and V 1 base, and 7 bases lay outside the gene matches. Germline V gene data show CDR1 as MGHRA and CDR2 as YSYEKL. The CDR3 sequence is 17 residues long. CDR3 sequence reads: CASSQVPGTGVNYGYTF. CDR3 in DNA: TGCGCCAGCAGCCAAGTGCCCGGGACAGGGGTAAACTATGGCTACACCTTC.

This clonotype was counted ten times or more. The chain couples TRBV6-1 to TRBJ1-1; D call uncertain. The CDR3 totals 12 residues. The V and J ends lost 10 bases and 1 base respectively, with 10 bases between them. Germline V gene lookup returns CDR1 MNHNS and CDR2 SASEGT. The CDR3 loop is CATFAENTEAFF. The CDR3 DNA follows: TGTGCCACCTTCGCGGAGAACACTGAAGCTTTCTTT.

This clonotype was counted at least ten times. The V call is TRBV12-3 or TRBV12-4, the J call TRBJ1-5, with 7 bases that match TRBD1. The CDR3 totals 15 residues. J was trimmed by 3 bases and V by 5 bases; bases with no gene match: 7. Here the CDR3 reads CASSLQGGDNQPQHF. Written as DNA, the CDR3 is TGTGCCAGCAGTCTCCAAGGGGGCGACAATCAGCCCCAGCATTTT.

The sample holds many counts of this clonotype. The chain is built from TRBV24-1 and TRBJ1-2, with D possibly matching TRBD1 (6 bases). The CDR3 has 13 residues. The V end lost 5 bases, the J end lost 8 bases, and 14 bases lay between the germline ends. Germline CDR1 reads KGHDR; CDR2 reads SFDVKD. The CDR3 DNA reads TGTGCCACCAGTGTGGGGGCGCGAGGGGGCTACACCTTC. Translating it yields CATSVGARGGYTF.

This clonotype was recorded a few times. The final CDR3 position lacks the conserved phenylalanine or tryptophan, pointing to a likely read error. The genes are TRBV18 and TRBJ1-2; no reliable D call. The CDR3 has 13 residues. V lost 1 base and J 4 bases, leaving 7 bases between the germline ends. Germline V gene sequence: CDR1 KGHSH, CDR2 LQKENI. The CDR3 protein is CASSPRAAYGYTS. The CDR3 nucleotides read TGTGCCAGCTCACCACGGGCAGCCTATGGCTACACCTCC.